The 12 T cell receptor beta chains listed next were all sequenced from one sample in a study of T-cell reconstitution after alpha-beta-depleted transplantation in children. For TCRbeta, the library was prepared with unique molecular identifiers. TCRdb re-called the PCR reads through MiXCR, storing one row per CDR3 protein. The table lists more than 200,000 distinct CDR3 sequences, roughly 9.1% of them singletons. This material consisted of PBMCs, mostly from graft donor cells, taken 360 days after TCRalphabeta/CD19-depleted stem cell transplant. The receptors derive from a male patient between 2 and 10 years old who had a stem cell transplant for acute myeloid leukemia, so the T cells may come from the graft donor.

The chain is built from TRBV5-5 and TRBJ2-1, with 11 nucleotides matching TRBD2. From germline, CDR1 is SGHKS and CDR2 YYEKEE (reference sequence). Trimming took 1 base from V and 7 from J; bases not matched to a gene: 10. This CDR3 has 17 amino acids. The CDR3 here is CASSLIGSGGAANEQFF. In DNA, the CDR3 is TGTGCCAGCAGCTTGATCGGTAGCGGGGGGGCGGCTAATGAGCAGTTCTTC.

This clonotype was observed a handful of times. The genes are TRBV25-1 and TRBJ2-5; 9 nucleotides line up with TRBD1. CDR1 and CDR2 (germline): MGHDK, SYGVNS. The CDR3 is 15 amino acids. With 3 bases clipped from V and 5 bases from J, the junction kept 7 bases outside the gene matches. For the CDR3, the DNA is TGTGCCAGCAGTGACCCTAACAGGGGGCAGGAGACCCAGTACTTC. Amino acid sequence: CASSDPNRGQETQYF.

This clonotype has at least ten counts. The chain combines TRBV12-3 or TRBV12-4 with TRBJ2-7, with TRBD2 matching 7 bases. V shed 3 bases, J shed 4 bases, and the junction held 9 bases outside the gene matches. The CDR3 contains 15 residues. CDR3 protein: CASSFGGRAGYEQYF. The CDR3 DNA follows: TGTGCCAGCAGTTTCGGAGGGAGGGCCGGGTACGAGCAGTACTTC.

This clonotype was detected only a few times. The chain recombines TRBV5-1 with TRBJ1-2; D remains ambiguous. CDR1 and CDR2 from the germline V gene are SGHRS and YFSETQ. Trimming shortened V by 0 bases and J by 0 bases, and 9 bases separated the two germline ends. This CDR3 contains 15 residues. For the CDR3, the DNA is TGCGCCAGCAGCTTGGGGCCAGAGACTAACTATGGCTACACCTTC. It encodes CASSLGPETNYGYTF.

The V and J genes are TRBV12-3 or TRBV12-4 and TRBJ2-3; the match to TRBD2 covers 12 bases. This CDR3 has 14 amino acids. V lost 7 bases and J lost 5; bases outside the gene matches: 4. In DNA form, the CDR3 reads TGTGCCAGCAACCGACTAGCGGGAGTAGATACGCAGTATTTT. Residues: CASNRLAGVDTQYF.

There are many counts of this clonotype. CDR3 coding DNA: TGCGCCAGCAGCTTGCTCTACAGGTCCGGAGAGACCCAGTACTTC. It codes for CASSLLYRSGETQYF. The genes are TRBV5-1 and TRBJ2-5, with D perhaps matching TRBD1 (5 bases). The CDR3 consists of 15 residues. With 1 base removed from V and 4 bases from J, the gap between germline ends came to 14 bases. Looked up from germline, CDR1 is SGHRS and CDR2 is YFSETQ.

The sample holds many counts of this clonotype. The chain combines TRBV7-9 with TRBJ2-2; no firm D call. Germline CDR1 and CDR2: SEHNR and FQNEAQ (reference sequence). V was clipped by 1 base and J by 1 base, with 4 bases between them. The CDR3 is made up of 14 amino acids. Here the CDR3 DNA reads TGTGCCAGCAGCTTAGGGGTGAACACCGGGGAGCTGTTTTTT. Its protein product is CASSLGVNTGELFF. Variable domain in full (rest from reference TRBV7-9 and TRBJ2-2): DTGVSQNPRHKITKRGQNVTFRCDPISEHNRLYWYRQTLGQGPEFLTYFQNEAQLEKSRLLSDRFSAERPKGSFSTLEIQRTEQGDSAMYLCASSLGVNTGELFFGEGSRLTVL.

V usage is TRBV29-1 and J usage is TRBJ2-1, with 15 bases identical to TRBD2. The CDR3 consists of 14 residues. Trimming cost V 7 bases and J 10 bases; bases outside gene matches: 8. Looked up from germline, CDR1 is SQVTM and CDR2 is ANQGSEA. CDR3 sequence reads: CSAGLAGGLWEQFF. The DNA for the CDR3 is TGCAGCGCTGGACTAGCGGGGGGGCTCTGGGAGCAGTTCTTC.

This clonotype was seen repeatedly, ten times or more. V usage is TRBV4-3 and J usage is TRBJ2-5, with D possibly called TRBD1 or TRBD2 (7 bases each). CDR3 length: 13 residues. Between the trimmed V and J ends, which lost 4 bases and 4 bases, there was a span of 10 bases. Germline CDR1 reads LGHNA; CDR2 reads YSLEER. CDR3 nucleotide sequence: TGCGCCAGCAGCCCAGGGGGGGGAGAGACCCAGTACTTC. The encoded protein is CASSPGGGETQYF.

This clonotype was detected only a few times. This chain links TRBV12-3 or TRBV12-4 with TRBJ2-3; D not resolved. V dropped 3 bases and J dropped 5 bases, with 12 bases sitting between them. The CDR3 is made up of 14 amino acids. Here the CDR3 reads CASSFSDLRDTQYF. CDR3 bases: TGTGCCAGCAGTTTTTCAGATCTGCGAGATACGCAGTATTTT.

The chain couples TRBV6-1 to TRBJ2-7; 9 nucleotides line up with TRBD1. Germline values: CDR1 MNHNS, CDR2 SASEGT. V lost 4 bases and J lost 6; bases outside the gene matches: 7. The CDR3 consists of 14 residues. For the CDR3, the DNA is TGTGCCAGCAGTGTGGACGGGACAGGGATCGAGCAGTACGTC. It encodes CASSVDGTGIEQYV.

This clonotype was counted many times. This CDR3 reads CASSLGGVPEAFF. The CDR3 nucleotides are TGCGCCAGCAGCCTGGGGGGGGTCCCTGAAGCTTTCTTT. J is TRBJ1-1 and V is TRBV5-1; TRBD1 is a possible D gene (5 bases). Germline CDR1 SGHRS, CDR2 YFSETQ. The CDR3 is 13 residues long. V dropped 4 bases and J dropped 6 bases, with 13 bases sitting between them.